Listed below are T cell receptor beta chains from one sample, sequenced in a study of T cell repertoires in cytomegalovirus infection. MiXCR was run by TCRdb on the reads, yielding one entry per CDR3 protein. The sample includes 150,000 to 200,000 distinct CDR3 sequences, over 25% of them seen just once. Material: PBMCs. The receptors originated from a human donor in good health (CMV status not recorded). Some clones in this sample may be carry-over from other donors' samples. Both conserved end residues are part of each CDR3. A D gene is named only where the DNA matches it firmly. Clone sizes are given selectively: once, few, many, or a class where the clone is expanded.

V	length	size	J	D	CDR3	DNA
TRBV10-2	13	-	TRBJ1-1	-	CASRGGQNTEAFF	TGCGCCAGCAGGGGAGGACAGAACACTGAAGCTTTCTTT
TRBV11-2	18	many	TRBJ1-5	TRBD1	CASSLEVGGTDSNQPQHF	TGTGCCAGCAGCTTAGAAGTGGGGGGGACAGATAGCAATCAGCCCCAGCATTTT
TRBV11-2	19	-	TRBJ2-2	TRBD1	CASSLISGTARGNTGELFF	TGTGCCAGCAGCTTAATCTCCGGGACAGCCAGAGGGAACACCGGGGAGCTGTTTTTT
TRBV24-1	14	-	TRBJ1-2	-	CATSDSRQRYGYTF	TGTGCCACCAGTGATTCTCGACAGAGATATGGCTACACCTTC
TRBV12-3/TRBV12-4	16	-	TRBJ2-3	-	CASSLLQGTVTDTQYF	TGTGCCAGCAGTTTACTGCAAGGGACGGTCACAGATACGCAGTATTTT
TRBV3-1	15	-	TRBJ1-2	-	CASSRFERATYGYTF	TGTGCCAGCAGCCGTTTCGAGAGGGCGACCTATGGCTACACCTTC
TRBV11-2	13	many	TRBJ2-7	-	CASSFGFSYEQYF	TGTGCCAGCAGCTTTGGATTTTCCTACGAGCAGTACTTC
TRBV7-2	14	many	TRBJ1-1	-	CASSYRGPNTEAFF	TGTGCCAGCAGCTACCGGGGTCCAAACACTGAAGCTTTCTTT
TRBV7-2	15	few	TRBJ2-1	-	CASSLGQIPLNEQFF	TGTGCCAGCAGCTTAGGACAGATTCCCCTCAATGAGCAGTTCTTC
TRBV7-6	17	-	TRBJ2-3	TRBD2	CASSSPGGLDGTDTQYF	TGTGCCAGCAGCTCACCGGGGGGGCTGGATGGCACAGATACGCAGTATTTT
TRBV6-8	14	-	TRBJ2-5	-	CASSFSGEQETQYF	TGTGCCAGCAGTTTTTCCGGGGAACAAGAGACTCAGTACTTC
TRBV6-2/TRBV6-3	15	-	TRBJ2-1	TRBD1	CASRATGGTYNEQFF	TGTGCCAGCAGGGCCACAGGGGGCACCTACAATGAGCAGTTCTTC
TRBV7-2	12	many	TRBJ1-3	-	CASSSERNTIYF	TGTGCCAGCAGCTCGGAAAGAAACACCATATATTTT
TRBV11-2	15	few	TRBJ2-1	TRBD2	CASSSLAGAYNEQFF	TGTGCCAGCAGCTCGCTAGCGGGGGCCTACAATGAGCAGTTCTTC
TRBV7-2	12	-	TRBJ1-1	-	CASSNFNTEAFF	TGTGCCAGCAGCAATTTTAACACTGAAGCTTTCTTT
TRBV7-2	15	-	TRBJ1-6	TRBD1	CASSWGDRVKSPLHF	TGTGCCAGCAGCTGGGGGGACAGGGTAAAATCACCCCTCCACTTT
TRBV11-2	13	few	TRBJ1-4	-	CASSFGANEKLFF	TGTGCCAGCAGCTTCGGCGCTAATGAAAAACTGTTTTTT
TRBV6-2/TRBV6-3	12	few	TRBJ1-1	-	CASSRRAPLAFF	TGTGCCAGCAGTAGACGGGCCCCGTTGGCTTTCTTT
TRBV7-3	13	-	TRBJ2-1	-	CASSLVGNNEQFF	TGTGCCAGCAGCTTAGTTGGGAACAATGAGCAGTTCTTC
TRBV2	15	-	TRBJ1-5	-	CASSLNRDPNQPQHF	TGTGCCAGCAGCCTAAACAGGGACCCCAATCAGCCCCAGCATTTT
TRBV7-2	11	-	TRBJ2-1	TRBD2	CASSVGSGEFF	TGTGCCAGCAGCGTAGGTAGCGGGGAGTTCTTC
TRBV7-9	14	many	TRBJ1-1	-	CASSLGDENTEAFF	TGTGCCAGCAGCTTAGGCGATGAGAACACTGAAGCTTTCTTT
TRBV13	12	-	TRBJ1-1	-	CASSKGGTEAFF	TGTGCCAGCAGCAAGGGCGGGACTGAAGCTTTCTTT